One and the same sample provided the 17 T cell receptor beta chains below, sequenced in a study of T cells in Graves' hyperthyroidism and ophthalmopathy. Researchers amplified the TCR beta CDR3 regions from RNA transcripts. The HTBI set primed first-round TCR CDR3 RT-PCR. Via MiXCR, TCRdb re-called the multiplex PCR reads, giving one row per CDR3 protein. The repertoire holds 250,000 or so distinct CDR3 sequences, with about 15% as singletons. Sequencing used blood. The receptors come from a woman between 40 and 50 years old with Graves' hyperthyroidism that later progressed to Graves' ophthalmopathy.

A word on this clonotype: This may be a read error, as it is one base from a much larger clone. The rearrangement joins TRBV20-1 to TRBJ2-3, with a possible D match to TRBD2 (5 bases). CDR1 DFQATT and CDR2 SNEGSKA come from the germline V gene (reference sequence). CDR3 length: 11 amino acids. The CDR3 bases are TGCAGTCCCAGAGCGGCAGATGCGCAGTATTTT. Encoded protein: CSPRAADAQYF.

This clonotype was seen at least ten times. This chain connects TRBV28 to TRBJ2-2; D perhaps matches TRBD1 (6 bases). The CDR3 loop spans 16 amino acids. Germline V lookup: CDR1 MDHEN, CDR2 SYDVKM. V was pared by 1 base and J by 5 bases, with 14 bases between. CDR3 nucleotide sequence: TGTGCCAGCAGTTTATCTGGGCAGGGGAAAACCGGGGAGCTGTTTTTT. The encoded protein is CASSLSGQGKTGELFF.

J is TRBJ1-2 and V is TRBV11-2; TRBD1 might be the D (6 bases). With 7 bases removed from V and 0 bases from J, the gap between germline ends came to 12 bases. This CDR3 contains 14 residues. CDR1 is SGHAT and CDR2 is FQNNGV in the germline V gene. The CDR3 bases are TGTGCCAGCAATCCTCGGGACACTAACTATGGCTACACCTTC. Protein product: CASNPRDTNYGYTF. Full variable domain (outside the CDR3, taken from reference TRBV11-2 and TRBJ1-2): EAGVAQSPRYKIIEKRQSVAFWCNPISGHATLYWYQQILGQGPKLLIQFQNNGVVDDSQLPKDRFSAERLKGVDSTLKIQPAKLEDSAVYLCASNPRDTNYGYTFGSGTRLTVV.

The CDR3 region has the DNA TGTGCCAGTAGTATGGAAGGTCATCAGCCCCAGCATTTT. Its protein product is CASSMEGHQPQHF. The chain combines TRBV19 with TRBJ1-5; D gene uncertain. The germline CDR1 and CDR2 sequences are LNHDA and SQIVND (reference sequence). V lost 3 bases and J lost 5, with 8 bases in between. The CDR3 has 13 residues.

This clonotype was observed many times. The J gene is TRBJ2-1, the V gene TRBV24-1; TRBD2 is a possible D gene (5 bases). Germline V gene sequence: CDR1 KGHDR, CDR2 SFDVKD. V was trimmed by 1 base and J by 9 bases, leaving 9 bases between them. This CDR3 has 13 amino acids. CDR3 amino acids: CATSDLGLSEQFF. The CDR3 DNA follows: TGTGCCACCAGTGATTTAGGACTCAGTGAGCAGTTCTTC.

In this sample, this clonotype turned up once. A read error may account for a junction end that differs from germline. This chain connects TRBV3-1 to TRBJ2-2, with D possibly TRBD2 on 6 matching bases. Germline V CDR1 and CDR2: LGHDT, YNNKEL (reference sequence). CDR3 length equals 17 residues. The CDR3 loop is CANSQLGGLGGSGELFF. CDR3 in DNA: TGTGCCAACAGCCAATTGGGGGGACTCGGAGGTAGCGGGGAGCTGTTTTTT. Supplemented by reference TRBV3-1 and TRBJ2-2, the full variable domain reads DTAVSQTPKYLVTQMGNDKSIKCEQNLGHDTMYWYKQDSKKFLKIMFSYNNKELIINETVPNRFSPKSPDKAHLNLHINSLELGDSAVYFCANSQLGGLGGSGELFFGEGSRLTVL.

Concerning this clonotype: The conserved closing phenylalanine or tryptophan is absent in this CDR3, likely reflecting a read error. DNA for the CDR3: TGTGCCAGCAGCGTAGGTTATTGGGGAAATGAGCAGTTCATC. Protein sequence: CASSVGYWGNEQFI. J is TRBJ2-1 and V is TRBV9; D ambiguous. The CDR3 runs to 14 residues. V was cut by 0 bases and J by 7 bases, with 11 bases left in between. Germline CDR1 SGDLS, CDR2 YYNGEE.

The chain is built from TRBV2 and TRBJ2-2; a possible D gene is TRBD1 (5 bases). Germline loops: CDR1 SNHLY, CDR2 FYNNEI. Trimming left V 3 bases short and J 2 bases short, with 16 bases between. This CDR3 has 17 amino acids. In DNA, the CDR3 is TGTGCCAGCAGTGAGGTACCGGACACCTTAAACACCGGGGAGCTGTTTTTT. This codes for CASSEVPDTLNTGELFF.

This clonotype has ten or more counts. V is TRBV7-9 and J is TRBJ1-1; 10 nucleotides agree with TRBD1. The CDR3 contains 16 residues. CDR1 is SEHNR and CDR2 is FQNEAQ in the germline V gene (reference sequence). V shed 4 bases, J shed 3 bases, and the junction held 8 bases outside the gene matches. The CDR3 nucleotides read TGTGCCAGCAGCTCTAAGACAGGGGGCGCGGACACTGAAGCTTTCTTT. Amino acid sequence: CASSSKTGGADTEAFF.

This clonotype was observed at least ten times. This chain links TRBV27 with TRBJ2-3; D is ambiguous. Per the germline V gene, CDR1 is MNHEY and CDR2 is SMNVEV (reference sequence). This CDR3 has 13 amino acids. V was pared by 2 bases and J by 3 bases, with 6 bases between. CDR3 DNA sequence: TGTGCCAGCAGTTTAACCGGGACAGATACGCAGTATTTT. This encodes CASSLTGTDTQYF.

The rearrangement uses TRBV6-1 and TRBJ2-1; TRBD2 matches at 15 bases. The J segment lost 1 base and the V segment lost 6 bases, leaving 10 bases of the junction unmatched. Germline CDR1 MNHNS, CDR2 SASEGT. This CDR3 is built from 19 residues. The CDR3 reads CASSREGLAGGPSYNEQFF. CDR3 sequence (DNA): TGTGCCAGCAGCCGAGAGGGACTAGCGGGAGGTCCTTCCTACAATGAGCAGTTCTTC.

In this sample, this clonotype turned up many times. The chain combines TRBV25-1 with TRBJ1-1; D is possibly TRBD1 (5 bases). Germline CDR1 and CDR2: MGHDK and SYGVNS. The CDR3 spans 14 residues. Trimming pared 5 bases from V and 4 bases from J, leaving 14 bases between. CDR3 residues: CASSFTARGTEAFF. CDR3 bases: TGTGCCAGCAGTTTTACAGCGAGGGGCACTGAAGCTTTCTTT.

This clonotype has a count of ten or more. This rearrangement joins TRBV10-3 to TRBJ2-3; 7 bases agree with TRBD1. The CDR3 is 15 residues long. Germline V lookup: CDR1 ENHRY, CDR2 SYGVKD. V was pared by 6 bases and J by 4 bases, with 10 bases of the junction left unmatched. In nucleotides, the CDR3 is TGTGCCATCAGGGGGTCAGGGGGAGTAGCAGATACGCAGTATTTT. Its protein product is CAIRGSGGVADTQYF.

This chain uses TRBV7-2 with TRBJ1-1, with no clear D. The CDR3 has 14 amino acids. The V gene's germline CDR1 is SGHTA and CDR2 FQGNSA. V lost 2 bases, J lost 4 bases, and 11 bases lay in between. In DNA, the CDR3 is TGTGCCAGCAGCTTATCGGCAGGATCCACTGAAGCTTTCTTT. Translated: CASSLSAGSTEAFF. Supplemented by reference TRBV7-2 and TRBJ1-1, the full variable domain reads GAGVSQSPSNKVTEKGKDVELRCDPISGHTALYWYRQSLGQGLEFLIYFQGNSAPDKSGLPSDRFSAERTGGSVSTLTIQRTQQEDSAVYLCASSLSAGSTEAFFGQGTRLTVV.

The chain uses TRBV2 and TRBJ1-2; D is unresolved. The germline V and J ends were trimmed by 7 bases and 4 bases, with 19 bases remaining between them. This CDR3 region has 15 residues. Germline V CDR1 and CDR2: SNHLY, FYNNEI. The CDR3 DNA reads TGTGCCAGCATAAGGCAGACAACCTTCTCCTATGGCTACACCTTC. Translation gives CASIRQTTFSYGYTF.

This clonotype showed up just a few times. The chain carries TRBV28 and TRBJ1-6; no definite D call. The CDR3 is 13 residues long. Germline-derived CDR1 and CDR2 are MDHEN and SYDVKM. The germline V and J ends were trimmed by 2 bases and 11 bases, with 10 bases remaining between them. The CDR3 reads CASSLRSRPPLHF. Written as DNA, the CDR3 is TGTGCCAGCAGTTTAAGGTCAAGGCCACCCCTCCACTTT.

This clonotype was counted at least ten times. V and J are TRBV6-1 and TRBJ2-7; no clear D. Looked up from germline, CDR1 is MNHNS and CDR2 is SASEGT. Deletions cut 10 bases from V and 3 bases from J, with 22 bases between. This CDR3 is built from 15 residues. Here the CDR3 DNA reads TGTGCCACCGTGGCGAGTGAGCCCGGAGTCTACGAGCAGTACTTC. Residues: CATVASEPGVYEQYF.